This entry lists 27 T cell receptor beta chains sequenced from one sample in a study of T-cell reconstitution after alpha-beta-depleted transplantation in children. Unique molecular identifiers were used in preparing the TCRbeta library. TCRdb itself ran the PCR reads through MiXCR, one entry per CDR3 protein. The repertoire holds approximately 520,000 distinct CDR3 sequences, with 32% as singletons. The specimen was PBMCs from the stem cell graft donor, collected from the stem cell graft. The source is a human donor who donated a stem cell graft to a child with aplastic anemia.

The CDR3 loop is CSASEQGYSYYGYTF. As DNA, the CDR3 is TGCAGTGCTAGTGAACAGGGCTACTCCTACTATGGCTACACCTTC. The chain recombines TRBV20-1 with TRBJ1-2, with D perhaps TRBD1 (6 bases). The V gene's germline CDR1 is DFQATT and CDR2 SNEGSKA (reference sequence). V shed 3 bases and J shed 3 bases, with 17 bases lying between them. The CDR3 totals 15 residues.

This clonotype was counted between two and nine times. J is TRBJ2-1 and V is TRBV6-1; D is ambiguous. V shed 6 bases and J shed 7 bases, with 19 bases lying between them. Germline CDR1 MNHNS, CDR2 SASEGT. The CDR3 spans 15 residues. Written as DNA, the CDR3 is TGTGCCAGCAGACTCTATAGTATCAGTGGAAATGAGCAGTTCTTC. It is translated as CASRLYSISGNEQFF.

About this clonotype itself: One end of the junction varies from germline; a read error may be responsible. The chain combines TRBV20-1 with TRBJ2-6; 8 nucleotides agree with TRBD1. Germline CDR1 reads DFQATT; CDR2 reads SNEGSKA (reference sequence). This CDR3 region has 16 residues. CDR3 in DNA: TGCTGTGCTCGCGACAGGGGTTTGTCTGGGGCCAACGTCCTGACTTTC. It translates to CCARDRGLSGANVLTF.

The chain joins TRBV10-3 to TRBJ1-2; D gene ambiguous. Trimming shortened V by 4 bases and J by 8 bases, and 17 bases separated the two germline ends. The germline V gene has CDR1 ENHRY and CDR2 SYGVKD. This CDR3 comprises 14 residues. The CDR3 nucleotides are TGTGCCATCAGTGTATCGGGCGGCCCTGGGGGCTACACCTTC. It yields the protein CAISVSGGPGGYTF.

This clonotype was picked up a small number of times. The rearrangement uses TRBV27 and TRBJ2-1; 7 nucleotides line up with TRBD1. Germline loops: CDR1 MNHEY, CDR2 SMNVEV (reference sequence). There are 13 residues in the CDR3. V lost 3 bases, J lost 15 bases, and 11 bases stayed unmatched. The CDR3 reads CASSFPSTGKLFF. The CDR3 nucleotides are TGTGCCAGCAGTTTTCCGTCGACAGGGAAGTTGTTCTTC.

The chain combines TRBV12-3 or TRBV12-4 with TRBJ1-2; D uncertain. The CDR3 has 14 residues. V was clipped by 6 bases and J by 8 bases, with 19 bases between them. In DNA form, the CDR3 reads TGTGCCAGCAGCCCTTTCTGGTCGGCGGAGGGCTACACCTTC. Translating it yields CASSPFWSAEGYTF.

The CDR3 loop reads CATPLWEGRNEKLFF. As DNA, the CDR3 is TGTGCCACCCCACTATGGGAGGGTAGGAATGAAAAACTGTTTTTT. The J gene is TRBJ1-4, the V gene TRBV7-9; D is unclear. Germline lookup yields CDR1 SEHNR and CDR2 FQNEAQ (reference sequence). The ends were cut back, 10 bases at V and 5 bases at J, with 20 bases in the middle. This CDR3 region has 15 residues.

The genes are TRBV4-2 and TRBJ2-1; 7 bases map to TRBD2. Germline trimming cut 3 bases from V and 13 bases from J; bases unmatched to any gene: 12. The CDR3 has 14 residues. CDR1 is LGHNA, CDR2 YNFKEQ, per germline. This chain's CDR3 is CASSQRDLETSQFF. The DNA of the CDR3 is TGTGCCAGCAGCCAGAGGGACCTTGAGACTAGCCAGTTCTTC.

This clonotype was counted a single time. This sequence joins TRBV7-9 and TRBJ1-5; D gene uncertain. The V gene's germline CDR1 is SEHNR and CDR2 FQNEAQ (reference sequence). V lost 0 bases and J lost 5, with 8 bases in between. The CDR3 has 14 amino acids. Here the CDR3 reads CASSLAVGDQPQHF. The CDR3 DNA sequence: TGTGCCAGCAGCTTAGCCGTCGGGGATCAGCCCCAGCATTTT. The complete variable domain, with remaining parts taken from reference TRBV7-9 and TRBJ1-5, reads DTGVSQNPRHKITKRGQNVTFRCDPISEHNRLYWYRQTLGQGPEFLTYFQNEAQLEKSRLLSDRFSAERPKGSFSTLEIQRTEQGDSAMYLCASSLAVGDQPQHFGDGTRLSIL.

The table lists this clonotype with a count of one. The chain couples TRBV7-2 to TRBJ2-7; 7 bases match TRBD2. The CDR3 runs 13 residues. V lost 8 bases and J lost 2; bases outside the gene matches: 6. The V gene's germline CDR1 is SGHTA and CDR2 FQGNSA. The CDR3 is CASLASGPYEQYV. Here the CDR3 DNA reads TGTGCCAGCTTGGCTAGCGGACCCTACGAGCAGTACGTC.

As to this clonotype: One junction end does not reproduce the germline sequence, and a read error may be involved. The CDR3 DNA sequence: TGTGCCACCAGCGGGACAAGGAACACCGGGGAGCTGTTTTTT. Translated, it gives CATSGTRNTGELFF. The V gene is TRBV5-6, the J gene TRBJ2-2; maybe TRBD2 (7 bases). The CDR3 has 14 residues. Germline V gives CDR1 SGHDT, CDR2 YYEEEE.

J is TRBJ1-5 and V is TRBV7-9, with a possible D match to TRBD1 (5 bases). V lost 8 bases and J lost 12, with 20 bases in between. The germline V gene has CDR1 SEHNR and CDR2 FQNEAQ (reference sequence). There are 13 residues in the CDR3. In DNA form, the CDR3 reads TGTGCCAGCGTCGGGGGGGAGGAGGGGCTCCAGCATTTT. Encoded protein: CASVGGEEGLQHF.

This clonotype occurred a few times. This sequence joins TRBV12-3 or TRBV12-4 and TRBJ2-4; D call uncertain. The CDR3 is 14 amino acids. V was clipped by 0 bases and J by 8 bases, with 11 bases between them. The CDR3 spells CASSLAEDDDIQYF. The CDR3 DNA reads TGTGCCAGCAGTTTAGCCGAGGACGATGACATTCAGTACTTC.

In this sample, this clonotype turned up a few times. CDR3 in DNA: TGTGCCAGCAGTTACACCCGGGACTTTGCGGGTGGCTACACCTTC. This sequence encodes CASSYTRDFAGGYTF. The V gene is TRBV6-5, the J gene TRBJ1-2, with D perhaps TRBD1 (5 bases). The CDR3 has 15 residues. Germline values: CDR1 MNHEY, CDR2 SVGAGI. Trimming removed 2 bases from V and 7 bases from J, with 17 bases in between.

Remarks on this clonotype: A single base separates this from a much larger clone, so it may be a read error. V gene TRBV20-1 combines with J gene TRBJ1-5; perhaps TRBD1 as D (5 bases). The CDR3 extends over 14 amino acids. The V and J ends lost 1 base and 3 bases respectively, with 10 bases between them. Looked up from germline, CDR1 is DFQATT and CDR2 is SNEGSKA (reference sequence). The CDR3 protein is CSARAGGNNQPQHF. Here the CDR3 DNA reads TGCAGTGCTAGAGCGGGGGGAAACAATCAGCCCCAGCATTTT.

The chain recombines TRBV28 with TRBJ2-7; tentatively, D is TRBD1 (6 bases). The V and J ends lost 3 bases and 5 bases respectively, with 14 bases between them. The CDR3 is 14 residues long. The germline V gene has CDR1 MDHEN and CDR2 SYDVKM. CDR3 in DNA: TGTGCCAGCAGTTTCATCCAGGGGACCAACGAGCAGTACTTC. It translates to CASSFIQGTNEQYF.

This clonotype was detected ten times or more. The CDR3 protein is CASSYTSERAGELFF. CDR3 nucleotides: TGTGCCAGCAGTTACACTAGCGAGCGGGCCGGGGAGCTGTTTTTT. This chain uses TRBV6-2 or TRBV6-3 with TRBJ2-2, with 7 bases fitting TRBD2. V shed 2 bases, J shed 6 bases, and the junction held 6 bases outside the gene matches. This CDR3 has 15 residues. Per the germline V gene, CDR1 is MNHEY and CDR2 is SVGEGT.

This clonotype has just a few counts. The chain is built from TRBV6-5 and TRBJ2-5, with D perhaps matching TRBD2 (5 bases). CDR1 MNHEY and CDR2 SVGAGI come from the germline V gene. The ends were cut back, 6 bases at V and 5 bases at J, with 13 bases in the middle. The CDR3 runs 13 residues. The DNA for the CDR3 is TGTGCCAGCAGGGTAGGCTCGGGGGAGACCCAGTACTTC. Encoded protein: CASRVGSGETQYF.

This clonotype was observed a handful of times. The rearrangement uses TRBV12-3 or TRBV12-4 and TRBJ1-2; D unclear. This CDR3 is built from 14 residues. Deletions cut 5 bases from V and 8 bases from J, with 18 bases between. The CDR3 bases are TGTGCCAGCAGTCCGGTGTTAGGGCTGGGCGGCTACACCTTC. Protein product: CASSPVLGLGGYTF.

A few counts support this clonotype. The rearrangement links TRBV4-3 to TRBJ1-6; unclear D gene. Trimming removed 0 bases from V and 14 bases from J, with 14 bases in between. This CDR3 is 14 amino acids long. Germline V gene sequence: CDR1 LGHNA, CDR2 YSLEER. CDR3 region: CASSQESVKATLHF. As DNA, the CDR3 is TGCGCCAGCAGCCAAGAGTCAGTTAAAGCCACCCTCCACTTT.

V gene TRBV6-1 combines with J gene TRBJ1-4, with D possibly being TRBD1 (5 bases). The CDR3 covers 14 residues. Germline V lookup: CDR1 MNHNS, CDR2 SASEGT. The germline V and J ends were trimmed by 6 bases and 7 bases, with 15 bases remaining between them. CDR3 residues: CASSPGGGTEKLFF. DNA for the CDR3: TGTGCCAGCAGCCCCGGGGGGGGTACTGAAAAACTGTTTTTT.

The chain has TRBV19 and TRBJ2-1; tentatively, D is TRBD2 (6 bases). The germline CDR1 and CDR2 sequences are LNHDA and SQIVND (reference sequence). V lost 2 bases to trimming and J lost 0 bases, with 8 bases between them. This CDR3 is built from 15 residues. The CDR3 sequence is CASSILANSYNEQFF. CDR3 in DNA: TGTGCCAGTAGTATACTAGCGAACTCCTACAATGAGCAGTTCTTC.

The gene calls are TRBV20-1 and TRBJ2-1; the D gene could be TRBD1 or TRBD2 (5 bases each). The CDR3 covers 20 residues. Trimming took off 0 bases at V and 2 bases at J, with 26 bases between the two ends. CDR1 and CDR2 from the germline V gene are DFQATT and SNEGSKA (reference sequence). This CDR3 reads CSARDFGGVRAVGAYNEQFF. The CDR3 nucleotides read TGCAGTGCTAGAGATTTTGGGGGTGTGAGAGCGGTCGGTGCCTACAATGAGCAGTTCTTC.

The chain employs TRBV12-3 or TRBV12-4 and TRBJ1-4; 7 bases are shared with TRBD1. This CDR3 spans 14 amino acids. V dropped 5 bases and J dropped 7; count of bases not matched to a gene: 7. CDR3 DNA sequence: TGTGCCAGCAGTCTCGGGACAGTTCCTGAAAAACTGTTTTTT. It yields the protein CASSLGTVPEKLFF.

This clonotype came up a few times. CDR3 residues: CATSGDEGANVLTF. The CDR3 DNA sequence: TGTGCCACCAGTGGGGATGAGGGGGCCAACGTCCTGACTTTC. The chain employs TRBV24-1 and TRBJ2-6; no reliable D call. Deletions cut 5 bases from V and 4 bases from J, with 8 bases between. This CDR3 comprises 14 residues. Germline V gene data show CDR1 as KGHDR and CDR2 as SFDVKD.

J is TRBJ2-1 and V is TRBV7-2; maybe TRBD2 (6 bases). In germline, CDR1 is SGHTA, CDR2 FQGNSA. The CDR3 covers 13 residues. V was pared by 7 bases and J by 14 bases, with 21 bases between. DNA of the CDR3: TGTGCCAGCACCCTCGGGCGGGATGAAAGGAAGTTCTTC. Its translation: CASTLGRDERKFF.

This clonotype was found many times. The chain links TRBV30 to TRBJ2-1; 7 nucleotides match TRBD1. The CDR3 runs 14 residues. V trimming: 4 bases; J trimming: 2 bases; junction bases outside the gene matches: 5. Looked up from germline, CDR1 is GTSNPN and CDR2 is SVGIG (reference sequence). The CDR3 sequence is CAWNRGTPYNEQFF. The CDR3 coding sequence is TGTGCCTGGAACAGGGGAACACCCTACAATGAGCAGTTCTTC.